The 3 T cell receptor beta chains listed next were all sequenced from one sample in a study of control samples from healthy donors and cancer patients. Assay used: immunoSEQ multiplex PCR; TCRdb lists only in-frame clones, some missing. This table holds roughly 52,000 clones, 85% to 95% found once. The sample comprised blood. The receptor source for this set is a man aged 25 to 40 in good health.

This chain links TRBV10-2 with TRBJ1-1; D remains ambiguous. Germline loops: CDR1 WSHSY, CDR2 SAAADI. This CDR3 is 15 amino acids long. V shed 5 bases and J shed 4 bases, with 17 bases lying between them. In DNA form, the CDR3 reads TGCGCCAGCAGTAATGTCACGGGATGGCCCACTGAAGCTTTCTTT. It encodes CASSNVTGWPTEAFF.

This sequence joins TRBV15 and TRBJ1-5, with D unresolved. There are 15 residues in the CDR3. V lost 0 bases and J lost 0, with 6 bases in between. CDR1 LNHNV and CDR2 YYDKDF come from the germline V gene (reference sequence). The CDR3 DNA sequence: TGTGCCACCAGCAGAGATCCCTTTAGCAATCAGCCCCAGCATTTT. This codes for CATSRDPFSNQPQHF. The variable domain in full, with the rest retrieved from reference TRBV15 and TRBJ1-5, is DAMVIQNPRYQVTQFGKPVTLSCSQTLNHNVMYWYQQKSSQAPKLLFHYYDKDFNNEADTPDNFQSRRPNTSFCFLDIRSPGLGDTAMYLCATSRDPFSNQPQHFGDGTRLSIL.

This clone showed up just once. This chain joins TRBV27 and TRBJ2-1, with a possible D match to TRBD2 (6 bases). The germline V gene has CDR1 MNHEY and CDR2 SMNVEV (reference sequence). The CDR3 extends over 14 amino acids. V lost 3 bases and J 7 bases, leaving 13 bases between the germline ends. CDR3 region: CASSFSLGGNEQFF. CDR3 DNA: TGTGCCAGCAGTTTTTCGTTGGGAGGAAATGAGCAGTTCTTC.